Below, 8 T cell receptor beta chains from the same sample are listed, as sequenced in a study of blood T cell repertoires in COVID-19. Sequencing used immunoSEQ multiplex PCR; TCRdb keeps in-frame clones, though not all of them. The sample holds around 300,000 clones, approximately 86% seen once. The sample taken for sequencing was peripheral blood. These receptor sequences come from a woman aged 45 to 65 with active or convalescent COVID-19.

The V call is TRBV5-1, the J call TRBJ2-1, with D uncertain. The CDR3 consists of 14 residues. Germline V gene data show CDR1 as SGHRS and CDR2 as YFSETQ. V was pared by 0 bases and J by 5 bases, with 9 bases between. CDR3 DNA sequence: TGCGCCAGCAGCTTGGGAGTTGTAGACAATGAGCAGTTCTTC. Its protein is CASSLGVVDNEQFF.

The chain has TRBV16 and TRBJ1-3, with a possible D match to TRBD1 (6 bases). CDR1 and CDR2 (germline): KGHSY, FQNENV. The CDR3 length is 17 residues. Between the trimmed V and J ends, which lost 4 bases and 3 bases, there was a span of 19 bases. The CDR3 spells CASSPLTPTGYGNTIYF. CDR3 bases: TGTGCCAGCAGCCCCCTTACGCCAACAGGGTATGGAAACACCATATATTTT.

The chain carries TRBV4-1 and TRBJ2-7; TRBD2 agrees at 7 bases. The CDR3 runs 16 residues. The V gene end was trimmed by 0 bases and the J gene end by 2 bases; junction bases not matched to a gene: 7. Germline V gene sequence: CDR1 MGHRA, CDR2 YSYEKL. The CDR3 spells CASSQDVPSGTYEQYF. The CDR3 region has the DNA TGCGCCAGCAGCCAAGACGTGCCTAGCGGAACCTACGAGCAGTACTTC.

V is TRBV14 and J is TRBJ2-2; a possible D gene is TRBD2 (5 bases). Trimming left V 3 bases short and J 0 bases short, with 11 bases between. CDR1 SGHDN and CDR2 FVKESK come from the germline V gene. The CDR3 sequence is 16 residues long. This CDR3 is CASSHGRATNTGELFF. CDR3 bases: TGTGCCAGCAGCCACGGGCGGGCGACGAACACCGGGGAGCTGTTTTTT.

This clone was counted a few times. The chain carries TRBV7-9 and TRBJ1-2, with no clear D. The CDR3 has 15 residues. Deletions cut 0 bases from V and 0 bases from J, with 8 bases between. Germline V gives CDR1 SEHNR, CDR2 FQNEAQ (reference sequence). The CDR3 nucleotides are TGTGCCAGCAGCTTAGCGAGGAGAGCTAACTATGGCTACACCTTC. It codes for CASSLARRANYGYTF.

This clone was observed a few times. This chain uses TRBV19 with TRBJ1-1, with D perhaps TRBD1 (5 bases). The CDR3 sequence is 16 residues long. V was cut by 1 base and J by 0 bases, with 12 bases left in between. The germline V gene encodes CDR1 LNHDA and CDR2 SQIVND (reference sequence). The CDR3 spells CASSIAPGAMNTEAFF. As DNA, the CDR3 is TGTGCCAGTAGTATAGCCCCTGGGGCCATGAACACTGAAGCTTTCTTT.

The V gene is TRBV3-1 (or the pseudogene TRBV3-2), the J gene TRBJ2-1; TRBD2 agrees at 7 bases. CDR1 is LGHDT, CDR2 YNNKEL, per germline (reference sequence). V shed 0 bases and J 0 bases; nucleotides not matched to a gene: 8. The length of the CDR3 is 18 residues. CDR3 in DNA: TGTGCCAGCAGCCAAGAGGCTAGCGGACTGTACTCCTACAATGAGCAGTTCTTC. Translating gives CASSQEASGLYSYNEQFF.

The chain uses TRBV5-4 and TRBJ2-4, with TRBD2 matching 14 bases. The V gene's germline CDR1 is SGHNT and CDR2 YYREEE (reference sequence). The trim removed 3 bases at V and 7 bases at J, leaving 3 bases unmatched. The CDR3 has 15 residues. The CDR3 is CASSSGLAGGNIQYF. The CDR3 nucleotides read TGTGCCAGCAGCTCCGGACTAGCGGGAGGCAACATTCAGTACTTC. The variable domain in full, completed from reference TRBV5-4 and TRBJ2-4, reads ETGVTQSPTHLIKTRGQQVTLRCSSQSGHNTVSWYQQALGQGPQFIFQYYREEENGRGNFPPRFSGLQFPNYSSELNVNALELDDSALYLCASSSGLAGGNIQYFGAGTRLSVL.